This entry lists 15 T cell receptor beta chains sequenced from one sample in a study of cytomegalovirus exposure and HLA in healthy donors. 60 Vbeta and 13 Jbeta primers were used in PCR. Repertoires were generated with immunoSEQ multiplex PCR, while TCRdb's copy carries only in-frame clones and drops some. This listing includes more than 75,000 clones. The sample taken for sequencing was PBMCs. Source of these receptors: a man in his fifties in good health and CMV-seropositive.

The chain carries TRBV28 and TRBJ1-2; no definite D call. Germline loops: CDR1 MDHEN, CDR2 SYDVKM. This CDR3 is built from 15 residues. With 1 base removed from V and 0 bases from J, the gap between germline ends came to 9 bases. The CDR3 here is CASSLYAQSNYGYTF. The DNA for the CDR3 is TGTGCCAGCAGTTTATATGCCCAGTCTAACTATGGCTACACCTTC.

The chain employs TRBV18 and TRBJ2-6; 12 nucleotides align to TRBD2. CDR3 size: 19 residues. The germline V gene has CDR1 KGHSH and CDR2 LQKENI. With V trimmed by 1 base and J by 4 bases, 8 bases remained unmatched. CDR3 amino acids: CASSPQLAGGTWGANVLTF. The DNA of the CDR3 is TGTGCCAGCTCACCACAGCTAGCGGGAGGGACTTGGGGGGCCAACGTCCTGACTTTC.

The rearrangement links TRBV11-3 to TRBJ2-3; D remains ambiguous. The CDR3 is made up of 17 amino acids. Trimming removed 1 base from V and 1 base from J, with 15 bases in between. Germline loops: CDR1 SGHNT, CDR2 YENEEA. Here the CDR3 DNA reads TGTGCCAGCAGCTTAGGTTTATGGCCCGCGGGCACAGATACGCAGTATTTT. Amino acid sequence: CASSLGLWPAGTDTQYF.

This chain uses TRBV6-5 with TRBJ2-3; 7 positions match TRBD1. After removal of 0 bases from V and 2 bases from J, the junction contained 5 bases not matched to a gene. Per germline, CDR1 MNHEY and CDR2 SVGAGI. The length of the CDR3 is 16 residues. CDR3: CASSYSRDRLTDTQYF. The CDR3, as DNA: TGTGCCAGCAGTTACTCGAGGGACAGACTCACAGATACGCAGTATTTT.

The chain couples TRBV2 to TRBJ2-1; TRBD1 aligns across 8 bases. V lost 3 bases, J lost 6 bases, and 7 bases stayed unmatched. Germline CDR1 SNHLY, CDR2 FYNNEI. The CDR3 is made up of 15 amino acids. Here the CDR3 DNA reads TGTGCCAGCAGTGAGGGACAGGTAATCTCCAATGAGCAGTTCTTC. Amino acids: CASSEGQVISNEQFF.

The chain has TRBV30 and TRBJ2-5; perhaps TRBD2 as D (6 bases). In germline, CDR1 is GTSNPN, CDR2 SVGIG (reference sequence). The V end was cut by 0 bases, the J end by 5 bases, with 16 bases between. The CDR3 totals 15 residues. The CDR3 sequence: CAWSVHRRLGETQYF. CDR3 sequence (DNA): TGTGCCTGGAGTGTACACAGGCGACTAGGGGAGACCCAGTACTTC.

The chain recombines TRBV6-6 with TRBJ2-3, with 8 positions matching TRBD2. After removal of 4 bases from V and 4 bases from J, the junction contained 7 bases not matched to a gene. CDR3 length: 15 amino acids. Germline values: CDR1 MNHNY, CDR2 SVGAGI (reference sequence). In DNA form, the CDR3 reads TGTGCCAGCAGTTCCTCAGCGGGAGTGTCAGATACGCAGTATTTT. It specifies CASSSSAGVSDTQYF.

The rearrangement links TRBV5-1 to TRBJ1-4, with a possible D match to TRBD1 (5 bases). The germline gives CDR1 SGHRS, CDR2 YFSETQ. This CDR3 has 15 amino acids. With 4 bases removed from V and 0 bases from J, the gap between germline ends came to 10 bases. The CDR3 sequence: CASSPGWSTNEKLFF. CDR3 coding DNA: TGCGCCAGCAGCCCAGGGTGGTCAACTAATGAAAAACTGTTTTTT. The whole variable domain, filled in from reference TRBV5-1 and TRBJ1-4, reads KAGVTQTPRYLIKTRGQQVTLSCSPISGHRSVSWYQQTPGQGLQFLFEYFSETQRNKGNFPGRFSGRQFSNSRSEMNVSTLELGDSALYLCASSPGWSTNEKLFFGSGTQLSVL.

This chain links TRBV29-1 with TRBJ1-2, with TRBD1 identical over 12 bases. From germline, CDR1 is SQVTM and CDR2 ANQGSEA. The V and J ends lost 4 bases and 5 bases, in that order; junction bases with no gene match: 14. This CDR3 has 17 amino acids. This chain's CDR3 is CSVADSGTGGRWYGYTF. CDR3 nucleotides: TGCAGCGTTGCCGATTCCGGGACAGGGGGCCGATGGTATGGCTACACCTTC.

The CDR3 is CASSQATGLAVGSYEQYF. The CDR3, as DNA: TGCGCCAGCAGCCAAGCCACGGGACTAGCGGTAGGGTCCTACGAGCAGTACTTC. The chain carries TRBV4-1 and TRBJ2-7, with 11 bases fitting TRBD2. Germline CDR1 reads MGHRA; CDR2 reads YSYEKL. The CDR3 covers 18 residues. Trimming removed 1 base from V and 1 base from J; junction bases left unmatched: 9.

The chain is built from TRBV19 and TRBJ2-1; D possibly corresponds to TRBD1 (6 bases). The CDR3 extends over 16 amino acids. V was clipped by 4 bases and J by 5 bases, with 18 bases between them. Germline loops: CDR1 LNHDA, CDR2 SQIVND (reference sequence). This CDR3 reads CASSTAGERPNNEQFF. In DNA form, the CDR3 reads TGTGCCAGTAGTACAGCAGGGGAGCGGCCGAACAATGAGCAGTTCTTC. Complete variable domain (other parts from reference TRBV19 and TRBJ2-1): DGGITQSPKYLFRKEGQNVTLSCEQNLNHDAMYWYRQDPGQGLRLIYYSQIVNDFQKGDIAEGYSVSREKKESFPLTVTSAQKNPTAFYLCASSTAGERPNNEQFFGPGTRLTVL.

This sequence joins TRBV5-6 and TRBJ1-2; a weak D match, TRBD1 (6 bases). In germline, CDR1 is SGHDT, CDR2 YYEEEE. Trimming took off 1 base at V and 8 bases at J, with 9 bases between the two ends. The CDR3 contains 12 residues. The CDR3 DNA is TGTGCCAGCAGCTTGAACAGGGAAGGCTACACCTTC. This sequence encodes CASSLNREGYTF.

V and J are TRBV4-1 and TRBJ2-1; tentative D call: TRBD2 (6 bases). This CDR3 contains 15 residues. The germline gives CDR1 MGHRA, CDR2 YSYEKL. V was clipped by 4 bases and J by 3 bases, with 13 bases between them. The CDR3 loop is CASSRRDFGYNEQFF. As DNA, the CDR3 is TGCGCCAGCAGCCGTCGGGACTTCGGCTACAATGAGCAGTTCTTC.

This rearrangement joins TRBV6-6 to TRBJ2-7; 14 nucleotides align to TRBD2. The V gene end was trimmed by 5 bases and the J gene end by 4 bases; junction bases not matched to a gene: 4. CDR3 length: 15 residues. CDR1 and CDR2 from the germline V gene are MNHNY and SVGAGI (reference sequence). In DNA, the CDR3 is TGTGCCAGCAGTCCTGGACTAGCGGGGGGATACGAGCAGTACTTC. As protein: CASSPGLAGGYEQYF.

This chain connects TRBV30 to TRBJ2-1; TRBD2 agrees at 10 bases. Germline V lookup: CDR1 GTSNPN, CDR2 SVGIG (reference sequence). Trimming took 4 bases from V and 3 from J; bases not matched to a gene: 6. CDR3 length equals 15 residues. CDR3 region: CAWKASGRLYNEQFF. CDR3 DNA sequence: TGTGCCTGGAAGGCTAGCGGGAGACTCTACAATGAGCAGTTCTTC.